This T cell receptor (beta chain) was retrieved from a study of T cell repertoires in cytomegalovirus infection. Study summary: Peptides in the study included HLA-C-restricted and HLA-B-restricted CMV epitopes. Indications came from public TCR beta signatures; they pointed to CMV infection and to a matching HLA type. Study-wide points: Public TCR beta family frequency separated CMV-and-HLA carriers, including in an independent cohort.

V was pared by 7 bases and J by 6 bases, with 11 bases of the junction left unmatched. This CDR3 comprises 15 residues. From germline, CDR1 is SNHLY and CDR2 FYNNEI. Details on this clonotype: Antigen unknown.

TCRdb independently ran MiXCR on the reads; one entry per CDR3 protein. The table lists around 300,000 distinct CDR3 sequences, 20% to 30% of them singletons. This clonotype was sampled from a human donor in good health (CMV status not recorded). Some clones in this sample may be carry-over from other donors' samples. The sample in question was cultured PBMCs, obtained from culture after CMV antigen stimulation. The chain is built from TRBV2 and TRBJ1-5; 8 positions match TRBD1. For the CDR3, the DNA is TGTGCCAGCACCCTGACATTAGGACAGGGTCAGCCCCAGCATTTT. Its translation: CASTLTLGQGQPQHF.